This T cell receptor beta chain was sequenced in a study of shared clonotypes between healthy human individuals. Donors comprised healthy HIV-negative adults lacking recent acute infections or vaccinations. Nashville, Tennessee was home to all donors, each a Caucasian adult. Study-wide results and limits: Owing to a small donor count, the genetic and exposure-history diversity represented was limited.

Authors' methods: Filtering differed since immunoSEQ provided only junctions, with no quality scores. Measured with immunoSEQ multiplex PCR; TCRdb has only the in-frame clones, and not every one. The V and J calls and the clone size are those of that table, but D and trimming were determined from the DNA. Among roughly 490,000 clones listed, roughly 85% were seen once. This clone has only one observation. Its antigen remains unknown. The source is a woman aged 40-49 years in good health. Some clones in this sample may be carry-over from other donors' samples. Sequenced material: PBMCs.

CDR3 in amino acids: CASSEESRSGEQYF. The CDR3 nucleotides read TGTGCCAGCAGTGAAGAGTCCCGGAGCGGCGAGCAGTACTTC. This chain uses TRBV6-1 with TRBJ2-7; tentative D call: TRBD2 (5 bases). CDR3 length: 14 residues. Germline CDR1 is MNHNS and CDR2 is SASEGT. The ends were cut back, 1 base at V and 6 bases at J, with 13 bases in the middle.